A single sample is the source of the 20 T cell receptor beta chains below, sequenced in a study of T cells in Graves' hyperthyroidism and ophthalmopathy. TCR beta CDR3 regions were amplified from RNA. The TCR CDR3 was amplified in a first-round RT-PCR using the HTBI primer set. TCRdb fed the multiplex PCR reads into MiXCR, producing one record per CDR3 protein. The table records hundreds of thousands of distinct CDR3 sequences, 19% of them present only once. Material: blood. The receptor source for this set is a woman aged 18-29 years with Graves' hyperthyroidism.

The chain links TRBV6-1 to TRBJ2-7, with 12 bases lining up with TRBD2. Germline assignment: CDR1 MNHNS and CDR2 SASEGT. The CDR3 length is 15 residues. V dropped 5 bases and J dropped 0; count of bases not matched to a gene: 2. In DNA form, the CDR3 reads TGTGCCAGCAGTACGACTAGCGGGGGCTCCTACGAGCAGTACTTC. Protein product: CASSTTSGGSYEQYF.

This clonotype has only a few counts. This chain links TRBV5-1 with TRBJ2-2, with D perhaps TRBD1 or TRBD2 (5 bases each). Germline V CDR1 and CDR2: SGHRS, YFSETQ. The germline V and J ends were trimmed by 4 bases and 9 bases, with 19 bases remaining between them. The CDR3 is 15 residues long. In DNA form, the CDR3 reads TGCGCCAGCAGCCCTACATCAGAGGGGCTCAGGGAGCTGTTTTTT. Amino acid sequence: CASSPTSEGLRELFF.

This clonotype was seen a handful of times. CDR3 coding DNA: TGTGCCGGGGGACAGGGCCTTTCCTACGAGCAGTACTTC. Translated, it gives CAGGQGLSYEQYF. The gene calls are TRBV6-1 and TRBJ2-7; 9 nucleotides agree with TRBD1. In germline, CDR1 is MNHNS, CDR2 SASEGT. The CDR3 runs to 13 residues. With V trimmed by 11 bases and J by 1 base, 6 bases remained unmatched.

This clonotype was counted at least ten times. V is TRBV9 and J is TRBJ1-2, with a weak D call TRBD1 (5 bases). The V and J ends lost 5 bases and 3 bases respectively, with 11 bases between them. The germline V gene has CDR1 SGDLS and CDR2 YYNGEE. There are 13 residues in the CDR3. The CDR3 coding sequence is TGTGCCAGCAGTAGAGACAGAGACTATGGCTACACCTTC. Translation gives CASSRDRDYGYTF.

On this clonotype: This CDR3 fails to terminate in the conserved phenylalanine or tryptophan, so it likely reflects a read error. The V gene is TRBV15, the J gene TRBJ2-6; 8 nucleotides agree with TRBD1. Trimming at V came to 0 bases and at J to 0 bases, leaving 7 bases not matched to a gene. This CDR3 spans 19 amino acids. Germline loops: CDR1 LNHNV, CDR2 YYDKDF (reference sequence). The CDR3 coding sequence is TGTGCCACCAGCAGAGATCCCCGGACAGGGAGCTCTGGGGCCAACGTCCTGACTGTC. It codes for CATSRDPRTGSSGANVLTV.

This clonotype was seen many times. The V gene is TRBV11-2, the J gene TRBJ2-7; TRBD1 might be the D (6 bases). Trimming took 1 base from V and 2 from J, leaving 12 bases between them. The CDR3 consists of 15 residues. The germline gives CDR1 SGHAT, CDR2 FQNNGV. This CDR3 reads CASSLVRRTAYEQYF. CDR3 nucleotide sequence: TGTGCCAGCAGCTTAGTGCGTCGGACAGCCTACGAGCAGTACTTC.

This clonotype showed up many times. V usage is TRBV5-1 and J usage is TRBJ1-1; the D is unclear. The V gene lost 4 bases and the J gene lost 2 bases, with 9 bases spanning the gap. This CDR3 is built from 13 residues. Germline lookup yields CDR1 SGHRS and CDR2 YFSETQ. The CDR3 DNA reads TGCGCCAGCAGCCAGGACCAAAACACTGAAGCTTTCTTT. Translating gives CASSQDQNTEAFF.

This clonotype was seen only a few times. The V gene is TRBV20-1, the J gene TRBJ1-5, with D uncertain. CDR3 length: 13 amino acids. Trimming shortened V by 6 bases and J by 4 bases, and 13 bases separated the two germline ends. Germline CDR1 reads DFQATT; CDR2 reads SNEGSKA (reference sequence). The CDR3 DNA sequence: TGCAGTGCCTACTCGTCCGGTAATCAGCCCCAGCATTTT. This encodes CSAYSSGNQPQHF.

This clonotype was counted ten times or more. The genes are TRBV3-1 and TRBJ2-5; D gene ambiguous. The V end was cut by 5 bases, the J end by 1 base, with 17 bases between. The CDR3 totals 16 residues. CDR1 is LGHDT and CDR2 is YNNKEL in the germline V gene (reference sequence). CDR3 nucleotide sequence: TGTGCCAGCAGCATTAAGGACCTCGTTCTCCAAGAGACCCAGTACTTC. Translation gives CASSIKDLVLQETQYF.

This clonotype occurred many times. CDR3 sequence: CASSDGAFF. CDR3 sequence (DNA): TGTGCCAGCAGTGATGGAGCTTTCTTT. V is TRBV6-1 and J is TRBJ1-1; D gene ambiguous. CDR3 length equals 9 residues. Trimming stripped 3 bases from V and 10 bases from J, with 3 bases between. Germline V lookup: CDR1 MNHNS, CDR2 SASEGT.

Comments on this clonotype: This may be a read error: a much more frequent sequence differs by one nucleotide. The chain links TRBV6-5 to TRBJ2-7; 8 nucleotides agree with TRBD1. The CDR3 extends over 16 amino acids. CDR1 and CDR2 from the germline V gene are MNHEY and SVGAGI. The CDR3 loop reads CASSHSPGQDYYEQYV. The CDR3 DNA reads TGCGCCAGCAGCCACTCTCCGGGACAGGATTACTACGAGCAGTACGTC.

In regard to this clonotype: It may be a read error: a sequence one base away is much more abundant. This chain uses TRBV28 with TRBJ1-5; TRBD1 is a possible D gene (6 bases). This CDR3 spans 13 amino acids. Germline-derived CDR1 and CDR2 are MDHEN and SYDVKM. V was pared by 6 bases and J by 10 bases, with 16 bases between. CDR3 protein: CASRAGGPFPQHF. In DNA form, the CDR3 reads TGTGCCAGCAGAGCCGGGGGCCCCTTTCCCCAGCATTTT.

The chain links TRBV15 to TRBJ1-2; perhaps TRBD1 as D (6 bases). V was pared by 5 bases and J by 3 bases, with 16 bases between. CDR3 length: 15 amino acids. Germline values: CDR1 LNHNV, CDR2 YYDKDF (reference sequence). The CDR3 DNA is TGTGCCACCAGCGCCCAGGACAGCGCGGACTATGGCTACACCTTC. Its translation: CATSAQDSADYGYTF.

The chain combines TRBV6-1 with TRBJ1-1; D call uncertain. Trimming took 8 bases from V and 10 from J, leaving 8 bases between them. There are 9 residues in the CDR3. Germline values: CDR1 MNHNS, CDR2 SASEGT. The CDR3 protein is CASGRRAFF. CDR3 nucleotide sequence: TGTGCCAGCGGCCGCCGAGCTTTCTTT.

This clonotype showed up many times. This chain connects TRBV6-1 to TRBJ2-2, with 8 bases that match TRBD2. After removal of 6 bases from V and 4 bases from J, the junction contained 4 bases not matched to a gene. The CDR3 consists of 14 residues. Per the germline V gene, CDR1 is MNHNS and CDR2 is SASEGT. The CDR3 nucleotides read TGTGCCAGCAGAGGACTAGCAGGCACCGGGGAGCTGTTTTTT. Translating gives CASRGLAGTGELFF.

This clonotype was picked up many times. The chain uses TRBV7-3 and TRBJ2-7; a weak D match, TRBD1 (5 bases). V lost 3 bases and J 5 bases, leaving 11 bases between the germline ends. Looked up from germline, CDR1 is SGHTA and CDR2 is FQGTGA. The CDR3 covers 13 residues. The CDR3 region has the DNA TGTGCCAGCAGCTTGCAGGGAAGCAACGAGCAGTACTTC. Protein sequence: CASSLQGSNEQYF.

This clonotype was counted many times. The CDR3 does not end in the conserved phenylalanine or tryptophan, so this is likely a read error. The V gene is TRBV7-8, the J gene TRBJ1-5, with D uncertain. Trimming shortened V by 0 bases and J by 1 base, and 7 bases separated the two germline ends. The CDR3 is 15 amino acids. Germline V lookup: CDR1 SGHVS, CDR2 FQNEAQ. CDR3 nucleotide sequence: TGTGCCAGCAGCTTAGCAGGGATGAGCAATCAGCCCCAGCATCTT. Its translation: CASSLAGMSNQPQHL.

The V and J genes are TRBV5-1 and TRBJ2-2; 8 bases map to TRBD2. Germline V gives CDR1 SGHRS, CDR2 YFSETQ. This CDR3 contains 15 residues. V shed 6 bases and J 5 bases; nucleotides not matched to a gene: 9. CDR3 in DNA: TGCGCCAGCACCATCGTGGCGGGGGGTACCGGGGAGCTGTTTTTT. Encoded protein: CASTIVAGGTGELFF.

At least ten counts were recorded for this clonotype. This chain connects TRBV12-3 or TRBV12-4 to TRBJ1-1; D perhaps matches TRBD1 (5 bases). The V end was cut by 10 bases, the J end by 5 bases, with 20 bases between. The CDR3 spans 14 residues. CDR3 protein: CATQEPGGWTEAFF. The CDR3 bases are TGTGCCACCCAGGAGCCGGGGGGTTGGACTGAAGCTTTCTTT.

This clonotype has at least ten counts. J is TRBJ1-5 and V is TRBV19; tentative D call: TRBD1 (6 bases). The germline V and J ends were trimmed by 5 bases and 3 bases, with 11 bases remaining between them. CDR1 and CDR2 (germline): LNHDA, SQIVND (reference sequence). This CDR3 region has 14 residues. This CDR3 reads CASSEQGNNQPQHF. CDR3 bases: TGTGCCAGTAGTGAACAGGGAAACAATCAGCCCCAGCATTTT.